The clone carrying this T cell receptor beta chain occurred a few times. The antigen remains undetermined. The authors made TCR cDNA by 5'RACE template switching, adding a universal primer site and UMIs. MiXCR was run by TCRdb on the 5' RACE reads, yielding one entry per CDR3 protein. The profile shows hundreds of thousands of distinct CDR3 sequences, 13% of them singletons. The data stem from a study of T cells after yellow fever vaccination. Points from the study as a whole: It was a weaker secondary response, yet one that peaked faster, at day 5 versus 15.

Trimming at V came to 2 bases and at J to 0 bases, leaving 5 bases not matched to a gene. Per the germline V gene, CDR1 is SQVTM and CDR2 is ANQGSEA. CDR3 length equals 15 residues. The material was PBMCs, obtained on the day of the yellow fever booster vaccination. The chain joins TRBV29-1 to TRBJ2-7; TRBD2 matches at 9 bases. The TCR sequence derives from a man aged 30 to 39 who received the YFV17D yellow fever vaccine. The CDR3 nucleotides are TGCAGCGTTGAATTGCTAGCGGGATACTCCTACGAGCAGTACTTC. Its protein product is CSVELLAGYSYEQYF.